The rows below give T cell receptor beta chains drawn from one sample of a study of memory CD4+ T cells and cytomegalovirus serostatus. Clones were read by immunoSEQ multiplex PCR, and TCRdb kept only the in-frame ones, dropping some. The sample has over 60,000 clones; 82% are singletons. Source material: memory CD4+ T cells from blood. Receptors originate from an adult in good health and CMV-seronegative. Each CDR3 is given without its conserved first and last residue.

>TRBV7-2|TRBJ2-2
ASSFYRNTGELF
>TRBV19|TRBJ2-1
ASSIMGGRGNSYNEQF
>TRBV14|TRBJ2-5
ASSQYRTGLGTQY
>TRBV6-1|TRBJ2-6
ASSGSGLGRLLTGANVLT
>TRBV5-1|TRBJ2-3
ASSIGTATDTQY
>TRBV19|TRBJ2-1
ASSTGTSGFYNEQF
>TRBV9|TRBJ2-7
ASSPLAGGLDEQY
>TRBV2|TRBJ1-5
ASSGQGGQPQH
>TRBV18|TRBJ1-3
ASSPSTGTSGNTIY
>TRBV27|TRBJ2-2
ASSLFSGRGPGELF
>TRBV27|TRBJ2-4
ASSGSGRAKNIQY
>TRBV4-1|TRBJ2-2
ASSQERTSGRGSTGELF
>TRBV12-5|TRBJ2-3
ASAHFLPGGGTDTQY
>TRBV29-1|TRBJ2-3
SYEGGRADTQY
>TRBV14|TRBJ1-2
ASSQGGSSSLYGYT
>TRBV7-6|TRBJ1-4
ASSLARGLGEKLF
>TRBV6-1|TRBJ1-1
ASSRSNTEAF
>TRBV9|TRBJ1-1
ASSVSSWGTEAF
>TRBV6-4|TRBJ1-1
ASSPGAANTEAF
>TRBV19|TRBJ2-6
ASSLYRSSGANVLT
>TRBV2|TRBJ2-6
ASSEALGAGANVLT
>TRBV9|TRBJ2-7
ASSPREFYEQY
>TRBV7-8|TRBJ2-7
ASRTGTVSYEQY
>TRBV4-1|TRBJ1-2
ASSQVLHRGGFSAGYT
>TRBV5-6|TRBJ2-7
ASSHPGQGHYEQY
>TRBV5-1|TRBJ2-7
ASSLGGREAYYEQY
>TRBV30|TRBJ2-3
AWTQGVVTDTQY
>TRBV6-6|TRBJ2-7
ASRQQGSYEQY
>TRBV5-1|TRBJ1-2
ASSLAGLGSYGYT
>TRBV15|TRBJ2-6
ATSKGQGAEEANVLT
>TRBV21-1|TRBJ1-3
ASSPRLRILGNTIY
>TRBV5-4|TRBJ1-2
ASSPQGGQGYGYT
>TRBV5-1|TRBJ1-5
ASSPLGQGIGQPQH
>TRBV6-5|TRBJ2-1
ASTGVHNEQF
>TRBV18|TRBJ2-1
ASSTTGNYNEQF
>TRBV27|TRBJ1-1
ASSLQGGSTEAF